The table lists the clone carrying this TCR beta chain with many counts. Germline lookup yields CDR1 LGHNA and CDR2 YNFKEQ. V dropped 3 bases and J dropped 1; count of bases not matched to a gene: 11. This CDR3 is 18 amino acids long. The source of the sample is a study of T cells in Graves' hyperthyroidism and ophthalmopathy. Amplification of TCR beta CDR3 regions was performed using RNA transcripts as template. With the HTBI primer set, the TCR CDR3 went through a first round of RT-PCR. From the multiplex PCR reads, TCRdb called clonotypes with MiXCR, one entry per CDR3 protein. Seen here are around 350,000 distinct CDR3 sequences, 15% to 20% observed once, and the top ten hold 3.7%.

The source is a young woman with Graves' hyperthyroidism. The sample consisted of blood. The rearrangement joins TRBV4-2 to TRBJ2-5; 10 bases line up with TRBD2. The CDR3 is CASSHHLQRLAGQETQYF. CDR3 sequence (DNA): TGTGCCAGCAGCCACCACCTTCAAAGACTAGCGGGCCAAGAGACCCAGTACTTC.